This T cell receptor (beta chain) is from a study of graft-versus-host responses after intestinal transplantation (dated by TCRdb to about 2021). Study-wide context: The transplants that recipients got were multivisceral, liver-intestinal, or isolated intestinal. Every recipient was given anti-thymocyte globulin induction, followed by roughly 3 years of maintenance tacrolimus and steroids. Bulk TCR-beta CDR3 sequencing was used to track graft-versus-host and host-versus-graft alloreactive T cell clones in the graft, circulation and bone marrow after intestinal transplantation. To identify alloreactive clones, pre-transplant mixed lymphocyte reaction products were sequenced and then compared with unstimulated pre-transplant donor and recipient T cells. Of the roughly 23 intestinal transplant recipients enrolled in the cohort, one of whom was a retransplant, a few patients without pretransplant specimens were excluded. Donor T cell macrochimerism was defined as a peak of at least 4% donor T cells among recipient peripheral blood mononuclear cells. Samples from a few later patients were sequenced in-house on an Illumina MiSeq with MiXCR processing rather than by the commercial service. Findings and caveats that apply to the study as a whole: GvH clones were found in recipient bone marrow, and some of the GvH clones appeared earlier in ileal mucosa or blood, which is consistent with an intestinal mucosal origin. The relatively low number and heterogeneity of intestinal transplant patients limited the conclusions. In patients with donor T cell macrochimerism, the allografts had high GvH to HvG T cell clonal ratios. Peak levels of circulating GvH clones were associated with declines in HvG clones early after transplant.

For CDR1 and CDR2, the germline V gene lists SGHRS and YFSETQ. Including the terminal cysteine and phenylalanine, the CDR3 comprises 15 residues. The sequence is cut down to CDR3 DNA, 45 bases in frame from base 1. Trimming at the junction amounts to 0 bases on V and 1 base on J, and the germline ends lie 9 bases apart. The library was built by means of the immunoSEQ multiplex PCR assay. Adaptive Biotechnologies carried out high-throughput TCR-beta CDR3 sequencing of genomic DNA for most patients. In the original analysis: TCR sequencing data were retrieved from Adaptive's ImmunoSEQ software for 15 to 20 patients, whereas three other patients were processed with MiXCR and VDJtools. CDR3 nucleotide sequences shared by donor and recipient were removed because the origin of these sequences could not be assigned. Alloreactive clones required at least 2-fold expansion over unstimulated cells and minimum CFSE-low frequency of 0.002% (template counts) or 0.001% (read counts). A clone was considered mappable if detected in the sequenced pre-transplant spleen, lymph node, or MLR CFSE-low populations of the donor or recipient. Cumulative frequency of alloreactive clones was calculated as a percentage of all sequences weighted by copy number. In TCRdb, the immuneACCESS table is reduced to in-frame sequences with V and J assigned. These tables do not hold every clone; where another copy was compared, an unresolved V gene accounts for under half, and the others remain unexplained. D and trimming come from the DNA, and the V and J calls and clone size come from that table. The sample table lists 77,000 or so clones, about 90% of them with a count of one. 0.69% of the sample rests with the top ten.

A note on this clone: This clone's antigen is unknown. Per-nucleotide qualities are absent, and no much larger clonotype sits a single base away.

In the first month after transplant, blood samples were collected up to 4 times, and after that at least monthly when available. The rearranged segments are TRBV5-1 and TRBJ2-3; the D gene identity is not certain. This clonotype originated in a human patient who received an intestinal transplant, so some T cells may come from the graft donor. Sequenced material: PBMCs, taken 98 days after intestinal transplantation. The DNA reads as follows: TGCGCCAGCAGCTTGGATTTCTCTCGCACAGATACGCAGTATTTT. It encodes CASSLDFSRTDTQYF.